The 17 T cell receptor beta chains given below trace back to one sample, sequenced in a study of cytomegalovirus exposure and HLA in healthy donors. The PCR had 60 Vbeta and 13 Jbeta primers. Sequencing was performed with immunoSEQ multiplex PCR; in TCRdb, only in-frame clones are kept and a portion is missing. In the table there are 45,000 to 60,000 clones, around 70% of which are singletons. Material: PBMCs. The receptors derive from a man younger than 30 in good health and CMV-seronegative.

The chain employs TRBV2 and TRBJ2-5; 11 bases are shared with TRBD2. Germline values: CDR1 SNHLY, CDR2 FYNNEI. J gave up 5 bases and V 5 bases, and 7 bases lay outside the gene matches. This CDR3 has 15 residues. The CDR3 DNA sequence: TGTGCCAGCAGTCTACTAGCGGGAGAGCGGGAGACCCAGTACTTC. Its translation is CASSLLAGERETQYF.

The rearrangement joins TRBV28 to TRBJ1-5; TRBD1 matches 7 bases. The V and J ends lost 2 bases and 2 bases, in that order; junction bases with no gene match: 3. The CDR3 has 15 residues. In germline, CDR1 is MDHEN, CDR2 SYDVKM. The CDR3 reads CASSLTGAGNQPQHF. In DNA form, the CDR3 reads TGTGCCAGCAGTTTAACAGGGGCGGGCAATCAGCCCCAGCATTTT.

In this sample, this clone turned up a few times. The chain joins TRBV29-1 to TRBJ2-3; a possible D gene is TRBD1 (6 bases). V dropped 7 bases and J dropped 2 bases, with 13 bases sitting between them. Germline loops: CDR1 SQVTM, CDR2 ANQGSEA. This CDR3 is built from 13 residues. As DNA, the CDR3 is TGCAGCGGCCTGGACAGATTCACAGATACGCAGTATTTT. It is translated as CSGLDRFTDTQYF.

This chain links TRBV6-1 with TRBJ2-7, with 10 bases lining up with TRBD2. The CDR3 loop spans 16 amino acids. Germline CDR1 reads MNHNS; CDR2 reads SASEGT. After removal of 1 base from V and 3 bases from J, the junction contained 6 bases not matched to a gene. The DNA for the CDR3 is TGTGCCAGCAGTGAAGGTCTAGCGGGAGATATCTACGAGCAGTACTTC. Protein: CASSEGLAGDIYEQYF.

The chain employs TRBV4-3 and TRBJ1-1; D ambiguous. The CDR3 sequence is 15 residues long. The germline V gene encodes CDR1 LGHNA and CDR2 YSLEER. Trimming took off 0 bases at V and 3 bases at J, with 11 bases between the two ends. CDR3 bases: TGCGCCAGCAGCCAAGAACGGTCAAAGTACACTGAAGCTTTCTTT. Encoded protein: CASSQERSKYTEAFF.

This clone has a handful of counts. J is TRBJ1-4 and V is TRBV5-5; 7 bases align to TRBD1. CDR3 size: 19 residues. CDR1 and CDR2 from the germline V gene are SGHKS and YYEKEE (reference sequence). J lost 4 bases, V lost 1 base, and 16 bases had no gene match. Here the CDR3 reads CASSLRQGLASPDNEKLFF. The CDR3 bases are TGTGCCAGCAGCTTGCGACAGGGTTTAGCCTCGCCTGATAATGAAAAACTGTTTTTT.

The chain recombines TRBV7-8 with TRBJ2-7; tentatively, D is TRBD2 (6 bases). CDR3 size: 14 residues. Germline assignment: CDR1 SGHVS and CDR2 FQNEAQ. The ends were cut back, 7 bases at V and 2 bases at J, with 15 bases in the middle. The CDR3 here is CASNPSVPAYEQYF. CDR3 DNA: TGTGCCAGCAATCCTAGCGTCCCAGCCTACGAGCAGTACTTC.

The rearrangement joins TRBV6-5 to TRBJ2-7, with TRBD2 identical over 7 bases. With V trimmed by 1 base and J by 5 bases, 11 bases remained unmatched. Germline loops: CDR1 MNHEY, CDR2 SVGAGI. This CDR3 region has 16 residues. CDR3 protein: CASSYFVASGKDEQYF. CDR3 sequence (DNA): TGTGCCAGCAGTTACTTTGTCGCCAGCGGGAAGGACGAGCAGTACTTC.

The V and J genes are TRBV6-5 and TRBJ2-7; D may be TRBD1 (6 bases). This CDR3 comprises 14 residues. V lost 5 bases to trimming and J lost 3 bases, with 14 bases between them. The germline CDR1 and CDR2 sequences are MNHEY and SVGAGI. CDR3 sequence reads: CASSRGQRNYEQYF. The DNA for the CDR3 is TGTGCCAGCAGTCGTGGACAGCGGAACTACGAGCAGTACTTC.

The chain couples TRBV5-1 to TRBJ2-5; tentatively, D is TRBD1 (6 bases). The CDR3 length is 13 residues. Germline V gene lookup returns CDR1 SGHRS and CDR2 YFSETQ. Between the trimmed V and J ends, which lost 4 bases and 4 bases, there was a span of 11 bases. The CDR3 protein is CASSTTGIETQYF. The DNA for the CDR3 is TGCGCCAGCAGCACCACAGGGATAGAGACCCAGTACTTC.

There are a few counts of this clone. The CDR3 sequence: CASSLSLAGNDEQYF. The CDR3 DNA reads as TGCGCCAGCAGCTTGAGCCTAGCGGGAAATGACGAGCAGTACTTC. V and J are TRBV5-1 and TRBJ2-7; 9 bases map to TRBD2. The J segment lost 5 bases and the V segment lost 1 base, leaving 7 bases of the junction unmatched. The CDR3 spans 15 residues. Germline loops: CDR1 SGHRS, CDR2 YFSETQ.

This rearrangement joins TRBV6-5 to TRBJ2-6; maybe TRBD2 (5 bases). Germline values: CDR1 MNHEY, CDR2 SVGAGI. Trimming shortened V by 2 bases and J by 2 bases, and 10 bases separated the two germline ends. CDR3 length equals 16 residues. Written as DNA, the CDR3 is TGTGCCAGCAGTTACCGCCCCGGGACTGGGGCCAACGTCCTGACTTTC. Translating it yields CASSYRPGTGANVLTF.

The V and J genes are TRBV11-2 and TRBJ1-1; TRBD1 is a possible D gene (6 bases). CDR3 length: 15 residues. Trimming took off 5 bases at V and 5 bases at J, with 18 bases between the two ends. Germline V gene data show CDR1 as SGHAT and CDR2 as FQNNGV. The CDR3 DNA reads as TGTGCCAGCAGCCTAGGGTTTGGGGGCCGGACTGAAGCTTTCTTT. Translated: CASSLGFGGRTEAFF.

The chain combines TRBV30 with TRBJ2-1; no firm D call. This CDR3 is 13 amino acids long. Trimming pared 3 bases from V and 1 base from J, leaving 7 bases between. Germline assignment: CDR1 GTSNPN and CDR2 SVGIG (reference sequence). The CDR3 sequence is CAWSGVSYNEQFF. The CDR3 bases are TGTGCCTGGAGCGGAGTTTCCTACAATGAGCAGTTCTTC. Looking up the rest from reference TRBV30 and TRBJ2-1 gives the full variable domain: SQTIHQWPATLVQPVGSPLSLECTVEGTSNPNLYWYRQAAGRGLQLLFYSVGIGQISSEVPQNLSASRPQDRQFILSSKKLLLSDSGFYLCAWSGVSYNEQFFGPGTRLTVL.

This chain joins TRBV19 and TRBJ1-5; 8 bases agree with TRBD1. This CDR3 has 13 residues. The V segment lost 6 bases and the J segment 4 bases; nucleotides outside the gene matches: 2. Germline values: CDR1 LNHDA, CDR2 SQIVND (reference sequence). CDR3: CASSRQGNQPQHF. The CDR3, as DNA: TGTGCCAGTAGCCGACAGGGGAATCAGCCCCAGCATTTT.

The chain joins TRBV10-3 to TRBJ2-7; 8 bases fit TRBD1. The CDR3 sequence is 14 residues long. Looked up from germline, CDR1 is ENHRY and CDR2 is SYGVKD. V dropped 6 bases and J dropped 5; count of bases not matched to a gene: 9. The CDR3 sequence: CAISSRTGSHEQYF. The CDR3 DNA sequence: TGTGCCATCAGCTCACGGACAGGGTCCCACGAGCAGTACTTC.

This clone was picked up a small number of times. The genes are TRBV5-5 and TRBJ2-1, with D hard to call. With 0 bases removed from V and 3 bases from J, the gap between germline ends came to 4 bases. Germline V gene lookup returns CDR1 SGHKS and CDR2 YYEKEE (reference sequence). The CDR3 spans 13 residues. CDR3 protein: CASSLAIYNEQFF. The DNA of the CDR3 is TGTGCCAGCAGCTTGGCTATCTACAATGAGCAGTTCTTC. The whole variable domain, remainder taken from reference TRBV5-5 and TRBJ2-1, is DAGVTQSPTHLIKTRGQQVTLRCSPISGHKSVSWYQQVLGQGPQFIFQYYEKEERGRGNFPDRFSARQFPNYSSELNVNALLLGDSALYLCASSLAIYNEQFFGPGTRLTVL.